This TCR beta chain originates from a study of glioma-infiltrating T cells (dated by TCRdb to the mid-2010s). With respect to the entire study: TCR alpha- and beta-chain repertoires were sequenced from glioma tissue, non-neoplastic brain tissue and matched peripheral blood mononuclear cells. The paired cohort comprised three low-grade glioma patients, several primary glioblastoma patients and three non-glioma patients contributing non-neoplastic brain tissue. Each tissue-infiltrating repertoire was compared with the same patient's peripheral blood repertoire to measure divergence between tissue and blood T-cell populations. The paper as a whole reports these results and caveats: Only a very small number of CDR3 sequences turned up in both tissue and blood, a result put down to high CDR3 diversity combined with limited sampling. In non-neoplastic patients, VJ-independent divergence between tissue and blood fell below expectation, whereas in all gliomas, and especially in low-grade gliomas, the divergence rose above expectation. The group comparisons were based on small numbers of patients: three non-neoplastic, three low-grade glioma and about eight glioblastoma patients.

This clonotype was counted a single time. Its recognized antigen is unknown. No base-level quality is on record; no much larger clone is a single base apart. One read provides weak support. CDR1 is given as MNHNY and CDR2 as SVGAGI, both from the germline V gene (reference sequence). After removal of 6 bases from V and 5 bases from J, the junction retains 10 bases not matched to a gene. The CDR3 runs 15 residues from the cysteine to the phenylalanine. Of the read, only the CDR3 DNA is kept; its 45 bases are in frame from base 1. TCR alpha and beta CDR3 regions were amplified with the iRepertoire nested amplicon-rescue multiplex PCR (arm-PCR) platform from RNA. The input for one-step reverse transcription and amplification was roughly 85-400 ng of either tissue mRNA or PBMC total RNA. Following bead purification, Illumina adapters were added by a secondary multiplex PCR, and libraries between 200 and 400 bp were gel-purified. The libraries contained internal 6-nucleotide barcodes that were used for demultiplexing. Sequencing of libraries was performed on an Illumina MiSeq with 2x220 or 2x250 nucleotide paired-end reads. As for the authors' bioinformatics: Paired reads were merged using FLASH 1.2.11 and aligned with BWA-MEM to the GRCh37 human genome, and TRA and TRB reads were then extracted. For V and J assignment, an IMGT-derived reference of cassette sequences and CDR3 motifs that included pseudogenes was used. Reads were translated in three frames, and productive CDR3s were defined by a C…FGXG motif without stop codons. Clonotypes were defined as unique combinations of V-J cassette pair and CDR3 amino acid sequence. Hamming distance filtering was applied to reads, with thresholds set by the sequence error rate of each sample in mapped regions. TCRdb reprocessing: public reads trimmed at Q25 with fastp, clones called with MiXCR, in-frame beta chains kept. Rows are unified per CDR3 protein, each entry keeping the most common DNA and genes. TCRdb, not the authors, supplied the V and J calls. The sample yields about 190,000 distinct CDR3 sequences; about 31% were counted once. 20% to 25% of the sample comes from the top ten.

The sample comprised glioma tissue, nonneoplastic brain tissue, or PBMCs (not recorded which). Rearrangement joined TRBV6-6 to TRBJ2-3; 8 middle bases align to TRBD1. This TCR was recovered from a human donor with low-grade glioma or glioblastoma, undergoing nonglioma brain surgery, or in good health (not recorded which). CDR3 region: CASSPSGQGEDTQYF. DNA sequence: TGTGCCAGCAGCCCCTCCGGACAGGGTGAAGATACGCAGTATTTT.